This TCR beta chain was identified during a study of T cells in Graves' hyperthyroidism and ophthalmopathy. TCR beta CDR3 regions were amplified from RNA transcripts. The TCR CDR3 was amplified in a first-round RT-PCR using the HTBI primer set. Using its own MiXCR run on the multiplex PCR reads, TCRdb lists one record per CDR3 protein. The profile covers 450,000 to 600,000 distinct CDR3 sequences, with 15% to 20% appearing a single time and 40% to 50% taken by the ten largest. Germline V lookup: CDR1 LGHDT, CDR2 YNNKEL (reference sequence). This CDR3 has 13 amino acids. V lost 6 bases, J lost 7 bases, and 15 bases lay in between.

This receptor was obtained from a man aged 40-55 years with Graves' ophthalmopathy. This chain uses TRBV3-1 with TRBJ1-2, with D possibly matching TRBD1 (5 bases). Sequences were obtained from blood. The CDR3 is CASSPGGGSGYTF. The CDR3 bases are TGTGCCAGCAGTCCCGGGGGAGGCTCTGGCTACACCTTC. The full variable domain, completed using reference TRBV3-1 and TRBJ1-2, is DTAVSQTPKYLVTQMGNDKSIKCEQNLGHDTMYWYKQDSKKFLKIMFSYNNKELIINETVPNRFSPKSPDKAHLNLHINSLELGDSAVYFCASSPGGGSGYTFGSGTRLTVV.